One and the same sample provided the 5 T cell receptor beta chains below, sequenced in a study of cytomegalovirus exposure and HLA in healthy donors. PCR was performed using 60 Vbeta and 13 Jbeta primers. Generated by immunoSEQ multiplex PCR, the TCRdb table keeps only in-frame clones and is missing some. The profile covers about 100,000 clones, with about 74% appearing a single time and around 5% taken by the ten largest. Sequencing input: PBMCs. The source of these receptors is a woman younger than 30 in good health and CMV-seropositive.

The V and J genes are TRBV6-1 and TRBJ1-5; D remains ambiguous. This CDR3 is 13 amino acids long. The germline V and J ends were trimmed by 6 bases and 3 bases, with 9 bases remaining between them. CDR1 MNHNS and CDR2 SASEGT come from the germline V gene. CDR3 in amino acids: CASREGPNQPQHF. The DNA for the CDR3 is TGTGCCAGCAGAGAGGGCCCCAATCAGCCCCAGCATTTT.

The V and J genes are TRBV5-1 and TRBJ2-1; 8 positions agree with TRBD2. This CDR3 spans 17 amino acids. Germline V CDR1 and CDR2: SGHRS, YFSETQ. Trimming took 2 bases from V and 4 from J; bases not matched to a gene: 11. The CDR3 protein is CASSLHTPGLEYNEQFF. CDR3 bases: TGCGCCAGCAGCTTACATACCCCGGGACTAGAATACAATGAGCAGTTCTTC.

V usage is TRBV7-9 and J usage is TRBJ2-1, with D perhaps matching TRBD2 (6 bases). The V and J ends lost 0 bases and 2 bases respectively, with 11 bases between them. The CDR3 is 16 amino acids. Germline values: CDR1 SEHNR, CDR2 FQNEAQ (reference sequence). The CDR3 bases are TGTGCCAGCAGCTTAGCCCAGGGACTTCCCTACAATGAGCAGTTCTTC. It specifies CASSLAQGLPYNEQFF. Filled out from reference TRBV7-9 and TRBJ2-1, the complete variable domain reads DTGVSQNPRHKITKRGQNVTFRCDPISEHNRLYWYRQTLGQGPEFLTYFQNEAQLEKSRLLSDRFSAERPKGSFSTLEIQRTEQGDSAMYLCASSLAQGLPYNEQFFGPGTRLTVL.

This clone has only one observation. This chain joins TRBV5-4 and TRBJ2-4; TRBD1 matches at 12 bases. Germline lookup yields CDR1 SGHNT and CDR2 YYREEE (reference sequence). The CDR3 extends over 18 amino acids. Germline trimming cut 3 bases from V and 1 base from J; bases unmatched to any gene: 8. This CDR3 is CASSSRDRGLGAKNIQYF. The CDR3 coding sequence is TGTGCCAGCAGCTCCCGGGACAGGGGGCTCGGGGCCAAAAACATTCAGTACTTC.

The CDR3 sequence is CASSREGRLNTEAFF. CDR3 bases: TGTGCCAGCAGCCGGGAGGGGCGATTGAACACTGAAGCTTTCTTT. This sequence joins TRBV2 and TRBJ1-1; a possible D gene is TRBD1 (5 bases). Germline V CDR1 and CDR2: SNHLY, FYNNEI. This CDR3 comprises 15 residues. The V end was cut by 6 bases, the J end by 0 bases, with 14 bases between.